The clone carrying this TCR beta chain was recorded once. The record originates from a study of blood T cell repertoires in COVID-19. Data came from immunoSEQ multiplex PCR; TCRdb stores just in-frame clones and leaves some out. The sample holds around 84,000 clones, about 80% seen once. The germline V gene has CDR1 SGHTA and CDR2 FQGNSA. The CDR3 runs to 13 residues. V lost 7 bases, J lost 5 bases, and 14 bases lay in between. The V call is TRBV7-2, the J call TRBJ1-1; D perhaps matches TRBD1 (5 bases). Sequencing used peripheral blood. The receptor was isolated from a man aged 45 to 65 with active or convalescent COVID-19. The CDR3 loop reads CASTPFRGTEAFF. The CDR3 nucleotides are TGTGCCAGCACCCCTTTCCGGGGGACTGAAGCTTTCTTT.